This TCR beta chain was captured in a study of blood T cell repertoires in COVID-19. Study context: Sources were T cells, B-cell-depleted T cells, or PBMCs; the material itself was cDNA or gDNA.

Measured with immunoSEQ multiplex PCR; TCRdb has only the in-frame clones, and not every one. The sample lists approximately 360,000 clones, less than 90% seen once, with about 5.4% in the top ten. Recovered participants had two consecutive negative NP/OP PCR tests, healthcare professional clearance, or symptom resolution. CDR3 length equals 15 residues. V dropped 3 bases and J dropped 6 bases, with 18 bases sitting between them. The germline V gene encodes CDR1 SGHDT and CDR2 YYEEEE. The sample was PBMCs or T cells enriched from blood (not recorded which). The clonotype was recovered from a woman aged 45 to 65 who had recovered from COVID-19. The rearrangement links TRBV5-6 to TRBJ1-1, with D maybe TRBD1 (6 bases). The CDR3 DNA reads TGTGCCAGCAGCTCGTACAGGGTGAGGGACCCTGAAGCTTTCTTT. Residues: CASSSYRVRDPEAFF.